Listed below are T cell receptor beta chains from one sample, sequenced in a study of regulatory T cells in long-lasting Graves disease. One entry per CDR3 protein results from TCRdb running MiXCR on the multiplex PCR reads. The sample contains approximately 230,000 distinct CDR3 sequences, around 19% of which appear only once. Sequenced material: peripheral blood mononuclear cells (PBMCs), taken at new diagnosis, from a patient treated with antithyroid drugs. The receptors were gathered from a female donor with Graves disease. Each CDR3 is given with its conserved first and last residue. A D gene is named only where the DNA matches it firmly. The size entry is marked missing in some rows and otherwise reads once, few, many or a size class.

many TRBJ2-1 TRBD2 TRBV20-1 CSARPLAGGQVYNEQFF TGCAGTGCTAGACCCCTAGCGGGAGGACAGGTATACAATGAGCAGTTCTTC
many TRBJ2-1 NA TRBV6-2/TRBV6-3 CASKFDPSTRYEQFF TGTGCCAGCAAATTTGACCCGTCAACACGCTATGAGCAGTTCTTC
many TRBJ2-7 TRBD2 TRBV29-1 CSVEWSGSHEQYF TGCAGCGTTGAATGGAGCGGGAGCCACGAGCAGTACTTC
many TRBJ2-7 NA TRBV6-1 CASNPAGAYEQYF TGTGCCAGCAATCCAGCGGGTGCTTACGAGCAGTACTTC
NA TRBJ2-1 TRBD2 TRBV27 CASSSLELAGGTLSYNEQFF TGTGCCAGCAGTTCTTTGGAACTAGCGGGAGGGACCCTCTCCTACAATGAGCAGTTCTTC
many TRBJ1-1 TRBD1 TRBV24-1 CATSDFPGQVGLKLMNTEAFF TGTGCCACCAGTGATTTCCCCGGACAGGTCGGCCTCAAACTAATGAACACTGAAGCTTTCTTT
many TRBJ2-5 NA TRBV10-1 CASSEVGGETQYF TGCGCCAGCAGTGAAGTCGGTGGAGAGACCCAGTACTTC
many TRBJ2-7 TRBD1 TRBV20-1 CSALRQGFYEQYF TGCAGTGCTCTTCGACAGGGATTCTACGAGCAGTACTTC
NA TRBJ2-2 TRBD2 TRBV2 CASGPSGRGYTGELFF TGTGCCAGCGGACCTAGCGGGAGGGGTTACACCGGGGAGCTGTTTTTT
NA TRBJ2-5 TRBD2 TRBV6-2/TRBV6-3 CASGGTSGETQYF TGTGCCAGCGGGGGCACTAGCGGAGAGACCCAGTACTTC
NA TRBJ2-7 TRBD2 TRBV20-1 CSAAGTSGRAGYEQYF TGCAGTGCTGCCGGGACTAGCGGGAGGGCCGGGTACGAGCAGTACTTC
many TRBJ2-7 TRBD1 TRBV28 CASTYGTGPYEQYF TGTGCCAGTACATACGGGACAGGGCCCTACGAGCAGTACTTC
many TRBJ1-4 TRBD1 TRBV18 CASSLGQVETNEKLFF TGTGCCAGCTCGCTGGGACAGGTGGAAACTAATGAAAAACTGTTTTTT
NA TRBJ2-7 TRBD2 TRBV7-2 CASSTGTSGYEQYF TGTGCCAGCAGCACCGGGACTAGCGGATACGAGCAGTACTTC
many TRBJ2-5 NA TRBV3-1 CASSQDIGGAGKTQYF TGTGCCAGCAGCCAAGATATCGGAGGGGCAGGGAAGACCCAGTACTTC
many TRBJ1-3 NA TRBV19 CASSSGIGNTIYF TGTGCCAGTAGCAGTGGGATCGGAAACACCATATATTTT
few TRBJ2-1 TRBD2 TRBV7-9 CASSKYRLAGVDQFF TGTGCCAGCAGCAAATACCGACTAGCGGGAGTGGACCAGTTCTTC
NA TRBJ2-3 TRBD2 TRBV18 CATKSLAGEPFGTDTQYF TGTGCCACCAAGTCCCTAGCGGGAGAACCCTTTGGCACAGATACGCAGTATTTT
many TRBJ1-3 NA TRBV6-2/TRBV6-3 CASSESLYLGSGNTIYF TGTGCCAGCAGTGAATCGCTCTACCTGGGCTCTGGAAACACCATATATTTT
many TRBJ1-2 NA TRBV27 CASSPAGDPYGYTF TGTGCCAGCAGTCCGGCAGGGGATCCCTATGGCTACACCTTC
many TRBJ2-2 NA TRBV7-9 CASSNDPGTGELFF TGTGCCAGCAGTAATGACCCAGGCACCGGGGAGCTGTTTTTT
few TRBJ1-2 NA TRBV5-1 CASSPGRGSYTF TGCGCCAGCAGCCCGGGACGGGGAAGCTACACCTTC
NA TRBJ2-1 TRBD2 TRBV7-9 CASSFELADFNNEQFF TGTGCCAGCAGCTTCGAACTAGCGGACTTCAACAATGAGCAGTTCTTC
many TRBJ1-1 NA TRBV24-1 CATSEAGNTEAFF TGTGCCACCAGTGAGGCGGGGAACACTGAAGCTTTCTTT
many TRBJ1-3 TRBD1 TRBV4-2 CASSQQTGVSGNTIYF TGTGCCAGCAGCCAACAAACAGGGGTCTCTGGAAACACCATATATTTT
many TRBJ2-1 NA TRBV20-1 CSARAHTSYNEQFF TGCAGTGCTAGAGCACACACCTCCTACAATGAGCAGTTCTTC
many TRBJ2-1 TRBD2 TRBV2 CASSPGTSGGPNEQFF TGTGCCAGCAGTCCGGGGACTAGCGGGGGCCCTAATGAGCAGTTCTTC
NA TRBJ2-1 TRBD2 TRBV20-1 CSAKDEGGPSEQFF TGCAGTGCTAAGGACGAGGGAGGGCCTAGTGAGCAGTTCTTC
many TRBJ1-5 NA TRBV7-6 CASSPGTRLSNQPQHF TGTGCCAGCAGCCCTGGGACCCGCCTCAGCAATCAGCCCCAGCATTTT
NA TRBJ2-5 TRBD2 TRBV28 CASSLGWGGLGFGVTQYF TGTGCCAGCAGTTTAGGGTGGGGGGGACTAGGGTTTGGGGTAACCCAGTACTTC
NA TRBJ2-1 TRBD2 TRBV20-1 CSATPLDSGSSYNEQFF TGCAGTGCCACCCCACTGGATAGCGGGAGCTCCTACAATGAGCAGTTCTTC
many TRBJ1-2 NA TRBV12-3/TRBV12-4 CASSLARRNGYTF TGTGCCAGCAGTTTAGCCAGGCGGAATGGCTACACCTTC
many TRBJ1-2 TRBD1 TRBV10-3 CAISAGQNYGYTF TGTGCCATCAGTGCGGGACAGAACTATGGCTACACCTTC
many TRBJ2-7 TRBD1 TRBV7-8 CASSLVDRGREQYF TGTGCCAGCAGCTTAGTGGACAGGGGTAGGGAGCAGTACTTC
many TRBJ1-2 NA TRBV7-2 CASSLGQYGYTF TGTGCCAGCAGCTTAGGGCAGTATGGCTACACCTTC
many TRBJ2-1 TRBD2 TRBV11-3 CASSLVVLAGTYNEQFF TGTGCCAGCAGCTTAGTCGTACTAGCGGGTACCTACAATGAGCAGTTCTTC
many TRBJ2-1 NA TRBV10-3 CAISDGHSLEDEQFF TGTGCCATCAGTGATGGCCACTCTTTGGAAGATGAGCAGTTCTTC
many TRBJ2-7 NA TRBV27 CASSLFGHRRVEQYF TGTGCCAGCAGTTTATTTGGACATCGTCGGGTTGAGCAGTACTTC
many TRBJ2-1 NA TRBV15 CATSRDYSEQFF TGTGCCACCAGCAGAGATTATAGTGAGCAGTTCTTC
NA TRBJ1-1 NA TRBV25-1 CASRLVGRALQGAFF TGTGCCAGCAGGCTCGTTGGCAGGGCACTTCAGGGGGCTTTCTTT
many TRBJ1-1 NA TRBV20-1 CSARDPQLNTEAFF TGCAGTGCTAGAGACCCACAGTTAAACACTGAAGCTTTCTTT
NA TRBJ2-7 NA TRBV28 CASSLGEWYEQYF TGTGCCAGCAGTTTGGGCGAATGGTACGAGCAGTACTTC
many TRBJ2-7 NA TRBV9 CASSVDPQVNEQYF TGTGCCAGCAGCGTAGACCCTCAAGTGAACGAGCAGTACTTC
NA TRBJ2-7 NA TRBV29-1 CSVQGTISYEQYF TGCAGCGTACAGGGCACGATCTCCTACGAGCAGTACTTC
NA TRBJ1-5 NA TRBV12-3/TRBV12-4 CASSLGGERGRNQPQHF TGTGCCAGCAGTTTAGGAGGGGAGAGAGGACGCAATCAGCCCCAGCATTTT
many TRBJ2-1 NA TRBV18 CASSPTPIGEQFF TGTGCCAGCTCACCCACCCCTATCGGGGAGCAGTTCTTC
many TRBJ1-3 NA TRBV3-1 CASSQGTAGNTIYF TGTGCCAGCAGCCAGGGAACGGCTGGAAACACCATATATTTT
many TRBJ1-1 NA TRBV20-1 CSARLRAEKAFF TGCAGTGCGCGACTCCGGGCCGAGAAAGCTTTCTTT
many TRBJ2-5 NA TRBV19 CASTKTRGETQYF TGTGCCAGTACTAAGACCCGGGGAGAGACCCAGTACTTC
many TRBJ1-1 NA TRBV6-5 CASSYLGAEAFF TGTGCCAGCAGTTACTTGGGAGCTGAAGCTTTCTTT
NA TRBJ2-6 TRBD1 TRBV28 CASSLSGQGSSGANVLTF TGTGCCAGCAGTTTATCGGGACAGGGTAGCTCTGGGGCCAACGTCCTGACTTTC
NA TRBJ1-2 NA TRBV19 CASSIGDGELYGYTF TGTGCCAGTAGTATAGGGGACGGTGAACTTTATGGCTACACCTTC
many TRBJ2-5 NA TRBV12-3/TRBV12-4 CASSFVDRETQYF TGTGCCAGCAGTTTTGTCGACCGGGAGACCCAGTACTTC
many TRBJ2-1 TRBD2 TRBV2 CATSTSGMDEQFF TGTGCCACCTCGACTAGCGGGATGGATGAGCAGTTCTTC
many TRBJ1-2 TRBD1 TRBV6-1 CASSEDGTVRGYTF TGTGCCAGCAGTGAAGACGGGACAGTACGGGGCTACACCTTC
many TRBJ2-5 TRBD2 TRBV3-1 CASSQGTRSRETQYF TGTGCCAGCAGCCAAGGGACTAGATCGAGGGAGACCCAGTACTTC
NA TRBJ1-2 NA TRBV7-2 CASSLVGRHYGYTF TGTGCCAGCAGCTTAGTCGGGCGCCACTATGGCTACACCTTC
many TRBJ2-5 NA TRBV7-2 CASSLVGTSETQYF TGTGCCAGCAGCTTAGTTGGGACTTCCGAGACCCAGTACTTC
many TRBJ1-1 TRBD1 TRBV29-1 CSVNRGFGTEAFF TGCAGCGTTAACAGGGGGTTCGGCACTGAAGCTTTCTTT
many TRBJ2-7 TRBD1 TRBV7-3 CASSLDRDRGRDEQYF TGTGCCAGCAGCTTAGATAGAGACAGGGGGCGCGACGAGCAGTACTTC